These T cell receptor beta chains were read from a single sample in a study of blood T cells in healthy people across ages. TCRdb independently ran MiXCR on the 5' RACE reads; one entry per CDR3 protein. The sample lists 650,000 to 1,000,000 distinct CDR3 sequences, under 40% occurring once. The sample was blood. These TCRs come from a man between 18 and 29 years old in good health. CDR3s include the opening cysteine and the closing phenylalanine or tryptophan. Each record gives: J gene, D gene, V gene, clone size, CDR3 DNA, CDR3 protein. D genes are given only for firm matches. Where a row states a size, it is once, few, many or the class of an expanded clone; other rows omit it.

TRBJ2-1 - TRBV6-5 many TGTGCCAGCAGTGACACCGGGGCCTACAATGAGCAGTTCTTC CASSDTGAYNEQFF
TRBJ1-1 - TRBV20-1 - TGCAGTGCTGGTGACCGGAAAAACACTGAAGCTTTCTTT CSAGDRKNTEAFF
TRBJ2-7 - TRBV20-1 once TGCAGTGCTAGACCGGGGCCGCTGGACAATGAGCAGTACTTC CSARPGPLDNEQYF
TRBJ2-3 TRBD2 TRBV7-6 many TGTGCCAGCAGCTTAGCGCGGGGGTTCACAGATACGCAGTATTTT CASSLARGFTDTQYF
TRBJ2-3 TRBD2 TRBV10-3 many TGTGCCATCAGTAGAGCGGGACTAGCGGATAGCACAGATACGCAGTATTTT CAISRAGLADSTDTQYF
TRBJ2-3 TRBD2 TRBV5-1 few TGCGCCAGCAGCTCCCATGGAGCGGGGGCCTCCTTAGATACGCAGTATTTT CASSSHGAGASLDTQYF
TRBJ1-1 - TRBV11-2 - TGTGCCAGCAGCTCACCTTGGGGCTCGAACACTGAAGCTTTCTTT CASSSPWGSNTEAFF
TRBJ1-1 - TRBV9 - TGTGCCAGCAGCCCCCCCGCCCGGGAAGGTACTGAAGCTTTCTTT CASSPPAREGTEAFF
TRBJ2-1 TRBD1 TRBV6-2/TRBV6-3 - TGTGCCAGCAGTTACCCCAACTCCGGGACAGGGATCCATGAGCAGTTCTTC CASSYPNSGTGIHEQFF
TRBJ1-6 TRBD1 TRBV5-1 - TGCGCCAGCGGACAAAACAGGGGCCGGAATTCACCCCCCCACTTT CASGQNRGRNSPPHF
TRBJ2-1 - TRBV5-1 - TGCGCCAGCAGCTTACGTAGGGTCAATGAGCAGTTCTTC CASSLRRVNEQFF
TRBJ1-1 - TRBV12-3/TRBV12-4 few TGTGCCAGCAGTCCCGCCCGGGGGGGAGCTTTCTTT CASSPARGGAFF
TRBJ1-2 - TRBV29-1 once TGCAGCACCCGACAGGCAGCTTTTGATGGCTACACCTTC CSTRQAAFDGYTF
TRBJ2-3 TRBD1 TRBV4-2 many TGTGCCAGCAGCCAAGTACAGGGGGCGGGAAATACGCAGTATTTT CASSQVQGAGNTQYF
TRBJ2-5 - TRBV2 few TGTGCCAGCAGTGAAAAAGGTAGAGAGACCCAGTACTTC CASSEKGRETQYF
TRBJ2-1 TRBD1 TRBV4-3 few TGCGCCAGCAGCCAAGATCTTTGGGACAGGGTGACATACAATGAGCAGTTCTTC CASSQDLWDRVTYNEQFF
TRBJ2-7 - TRBV13 once TGTGCCAACAGCTTAGAGGGCATCTACGAGCAGTACTTC CANSLEGIYEQYF
TRBJ1-4 - TRBV4-2 few TGTGCCAGCAGCCAAATTAGTATAATGGATGAAAAACTGTTTTTT CASSQISIMDEKLFF
TRBJ1-1 TRBD1 TRBV28 few TGTGCCAGCAGTTACACCGGGACAGACTACCGGGGAGACACTGAAGCTTTCTTT CASSYTGTDYRGDTEAFF
TRBJ2-3 - TRBV12-3/TRBV12-4 - TGTGCCAGCAGTCCCAGGGGGGGCCTGGTGGTGAGAGGCACAGATACGCAGTATTTT CASSPRGGLVVRGTDTQYF